The T cell receptor (beta chain) under discussion was sequenced for a study of shared clonotypes between healthy human individuals. This clone was counted a single time. The antigen remains undetermined. The naive CD8 population came from CD45RO-negative cells selected for CCR7, without terminally differentiated effector memory CD45RA+ cells. The CDR3 runs to 15 residues. The V and J ends lost 6 bases and 8 bases respectively, with 20 bases between them. The germline gives CDR1 PRHDT, CDR2 FYEKMQ (reference sequence). Study-wide results and limits: Unshared clonotypes carried lower generation probabilities than those common to all four donors.

The assay was immunoSEQ multiplex PCR, and TCRdb's table has in-frame clones only and misses some. The repertoire holds about 2.2 million clones, with approximately 92% as singletons. The chain joins TRBV13 to TRBJ2-1, with a weak D call TRBD1 (5 bases). Sequences were obtained from naive CD8+ T cells from PBMCs. This TCR derives from a young man in good health. Some clones in this sample may be carry-over from other donors' samples. CDR3 region: CASRPIGHQVDEQFF. DNA for the CDR3: TGTGCCAGCAGACCCATTGGACACCAAGTGGATGAGCAGTTCTTC.